The rows below give T cell receptor beta chains drawn from one sample of a study of cytomegalovirus exposure and HLA in healthy donors. The assay was immunoSEQ multiplex PCR, and TCRdb's table has in-frame clones only and misses some. The repertoire includes roughly 170,000 clones, 80% to 90% of them detected once, and 4% to 6% sits in the top ten. The sequenced sample was PBMCs. The source of these receptors is a girl under 18 in good health and CMV-seropositive. Each CDR3 is given without its conserved first and last residue. The order of the fields is J gene, V gene, CDR3 protein.

j_gene: TRBJ1-1
v_gene: TRBV7-2
CDR3aa: ASRSQGYTEAF

j_gene: TRBJ2-5
v_gene: TRBV7-7
CDR3aa: ASSLSPGEETQY

j_gene: TRBJ1-5
v_gene: TRBV7-8
CDR3aa: ASSLAGYQPQH

j_gene: TRBJ2-3
v_gene: TRBV13
CDR3aa: ASSWTSGGADTQY

j_gene: TRBJ1-2
v_gene: TRBV5-6
CDR3aa: ASSFRADYYGYT

j_gene: TRBJ2-5
v_gene: TRBV6-5
CDR3aa: ASSRQKETQY

j_gene: TRBJ2-5
v_gene: TRBV15
CDR3aa: ATSSSDRGGIQETQY

j_gene: TRBJ2-3
v_gene: TRBV15
CDR3aa: ATSEWTGGADTQY

j_gene: TRBJ1-1
v_gene: TRBV23-1
CDR3aa: ASRNRERTEAF

j_gene: TRBJ1-4
v_gene: TRBV5-5
CDR3aa: ASSLGRSSGATNEKLF

j_gene: TRBJ2-7
v_gene: TRBV2
CDR3aa: ASMRRVGGEQY

j_gene: TRBJ1-5
v_gene: TRBV4-1
CDR3aa: ASSQVWTDSNQPQH

j_gene: TRBJ1-4
v_gene: TRBV19
CDR3aa: ASSAGTGGFEKLF